This TCR beta chain was sequenced during a study of OX40 agonist ivuxolimab in advanced cancers. Turning to the study itself: Clinicians treated patients with ivuxolimab, an agonistic anti-OX40 (CD134) antibody. Every patient in dose escalation had hepatocellular carcinoma, melanoma, renal cell or head and neck cancer.

Germline V gene lookup returns CDR1 SEHNR and CDR2 FQNEAQ (reference sequence). V gave up 2 bases and J gave up 6 bases, with 10 bases separating them. The CDR3 sequence is 14 residues long. Regarding this clone: Its antigen remains unidentified.

Points from the study as a whole: Clones of CD4+ and CD8+ blood T cells grew by week 6 at doses of 0.1 to 3.0 mg/kg. Average numbers of expanded clones were greater in CD8+ T cells than in CD4+.

The data were produced by immunoSEQ multiplex PCR, yet TCRdb's version contains in-frame clones alone and is incomplete. The sample holds more than 75,000 clones, around 83% seen once. The sample was CD4+ or CD8+ T cells sorted from blood, taken in a trial of the OX40 agonist ivuxolimab. The chain employs TRBV7-9 and TRBJ2-2; no reliable D call. This sequence was found in an adult with an advanced solid tumor such as melanoma, head and neck, liver or kidney cancer. CDR3: CASSLTVGAGELFF. In nucleotides, the CDR3 is TGTGCCAGCAGCTTAACGGTGGGCGCCGGGGAGCTGTTTTTT.